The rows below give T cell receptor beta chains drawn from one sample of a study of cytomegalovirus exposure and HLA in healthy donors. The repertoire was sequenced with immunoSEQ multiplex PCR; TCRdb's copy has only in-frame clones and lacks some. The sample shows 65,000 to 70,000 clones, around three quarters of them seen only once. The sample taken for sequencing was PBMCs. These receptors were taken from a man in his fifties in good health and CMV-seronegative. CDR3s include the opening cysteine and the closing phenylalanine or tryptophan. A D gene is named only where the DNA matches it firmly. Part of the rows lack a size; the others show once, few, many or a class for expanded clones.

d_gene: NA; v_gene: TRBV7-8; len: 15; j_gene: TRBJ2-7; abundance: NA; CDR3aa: CASSLALRGSYEQYF; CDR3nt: TGTGCCAGCAGCTTAGCGCTCAGGGGTTCCTACGAGCAGTACTTC
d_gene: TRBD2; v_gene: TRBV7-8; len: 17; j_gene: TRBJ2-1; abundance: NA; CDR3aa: CASSRTTSGGQYNEQFF; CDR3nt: TGTGCCAGCAGCCGGACGACTAGCGGGGGCCAATACAATGAGCAGTTCTTC
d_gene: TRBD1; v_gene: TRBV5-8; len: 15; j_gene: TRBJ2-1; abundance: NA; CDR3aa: CASRPTGGIYNEQFF; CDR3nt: TGTGCCAGCAGGCCTACAGGGGGCATTTACAATGAGCAGTTCTTC
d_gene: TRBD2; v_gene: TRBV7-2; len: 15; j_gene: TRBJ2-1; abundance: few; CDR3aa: CASSESLGGTNEQFF; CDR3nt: TGTGCCAGCAGCGAGTCATTGGGGGGGACCAATGAGCAGTTCTTC
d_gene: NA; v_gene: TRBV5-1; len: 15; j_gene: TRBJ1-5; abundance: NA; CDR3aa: CASSLAAGADQPQHF; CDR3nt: TGCGCCAGCAGCTTGGCCGCGGGGGCGGATCAGCCCCAGCATTTT
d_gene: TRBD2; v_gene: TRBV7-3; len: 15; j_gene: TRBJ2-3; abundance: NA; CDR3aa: CASSISGGGTDTQYF; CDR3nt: TGTGCCAGCAGCATTAGCGGGGGAGGCACAGATACGCAGTATTTT
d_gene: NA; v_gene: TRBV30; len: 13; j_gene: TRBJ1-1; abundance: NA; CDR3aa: CAWSSRVDTEAFF; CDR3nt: TGTGCCTGGAGTAGCAGGGTGGACACTGAAGCTTTCTTT
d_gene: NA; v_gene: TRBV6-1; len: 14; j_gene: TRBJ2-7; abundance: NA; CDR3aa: CASSEELYSYEQYF; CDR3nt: TGTGCCAGCAGTGAAGAACTATACTCCTACGAGCAGTACTTC
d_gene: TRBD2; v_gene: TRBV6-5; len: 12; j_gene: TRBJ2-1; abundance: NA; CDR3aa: CASRGGVHEQFF; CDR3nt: TGTGCCAGCAGGGGAGGGGTGCATGAGCAGTTCTTC
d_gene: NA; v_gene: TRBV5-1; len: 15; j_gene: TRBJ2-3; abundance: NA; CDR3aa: CASSSDGVRTDTQYF; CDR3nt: TGCGCCAGCAGCTCTGACGGGGTTCGCACAGATACGCAGTATTTT
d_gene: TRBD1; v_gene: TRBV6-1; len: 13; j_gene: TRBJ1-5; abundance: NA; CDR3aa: CAIADRGRQPQHF; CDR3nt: TGTGCCATTGCGGACAGGGGTAGACAGCCCCAGCATTTT
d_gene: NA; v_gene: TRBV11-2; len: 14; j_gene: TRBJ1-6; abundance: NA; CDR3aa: CASSFGQNNSPLHF; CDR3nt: TGTGCCAGCAGCTTCGGACAGAATAATTCACCCCTCCACTTT
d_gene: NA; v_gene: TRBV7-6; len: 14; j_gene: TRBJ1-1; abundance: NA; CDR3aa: CASSLEGVITEAFF; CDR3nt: TGTGCCAGCAGCTTAGAGGGGGTAATCACTGAAGCTTTCTTT
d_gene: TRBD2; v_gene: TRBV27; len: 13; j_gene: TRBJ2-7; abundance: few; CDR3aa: CASSFSAGGKQYF; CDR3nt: TGTGCCAGCAGTTTTTCGGCGGGGGGCAAGCAGTACTTC
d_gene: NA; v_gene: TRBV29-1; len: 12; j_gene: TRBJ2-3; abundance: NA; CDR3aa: CSVSGGGDTQYF; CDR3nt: TGCAGCGTTTCAGGCGGGGGCGATACGCAGTATTTT
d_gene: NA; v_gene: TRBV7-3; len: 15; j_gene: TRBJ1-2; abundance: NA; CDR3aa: CASSSNSGGYYGYTF; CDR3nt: TGTGCCAGCAGCTCGAACTCGGGTGGTTACTATGGCTACACCTTC
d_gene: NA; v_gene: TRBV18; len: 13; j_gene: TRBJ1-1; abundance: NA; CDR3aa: CASSPRGSTEAFF; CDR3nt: TGTGCCAGCTCACCGCGGGGGAGCACTGAAGCTTTCTTT
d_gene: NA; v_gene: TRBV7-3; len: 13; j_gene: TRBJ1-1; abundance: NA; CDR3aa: CASSSKVGGRTFF; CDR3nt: TGTGCCAGCAGCTCTAAAGTAGGGGGTAGGACTTTCTTT
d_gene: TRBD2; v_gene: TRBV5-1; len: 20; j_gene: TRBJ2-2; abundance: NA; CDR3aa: CASSSGRWTSGGAGTGELFF; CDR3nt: TGCGCCAGCAGCTCCGGACGGTGGACTAGCGGGGGGGCGGGGACCGGGGAGCTGTTTTTT
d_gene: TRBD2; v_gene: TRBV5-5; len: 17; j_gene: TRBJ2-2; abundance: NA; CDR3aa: CASSARAGEGKTGELFF; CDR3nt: TGTGCCAGCAGCGCGAGGGCGGGAGAGGGGAAAACCGGGGAGCTGTTTTTT
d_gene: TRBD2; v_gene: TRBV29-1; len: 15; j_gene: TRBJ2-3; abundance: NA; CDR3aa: CSVETPRGALDTQYF; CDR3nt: TGCAGCGTTGAGACGCCGCGGGGGGCTCTAGATACGCAGTATTTT
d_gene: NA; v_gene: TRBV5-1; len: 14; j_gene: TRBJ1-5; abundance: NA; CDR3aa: CASSTNGESQPQHF; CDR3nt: TGCGCCAGCAGCACCAACGGGGAAAGCCAGCCCCAGCATTTT
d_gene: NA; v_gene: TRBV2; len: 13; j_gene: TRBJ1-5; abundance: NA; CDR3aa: CASSGSTTVAQHF; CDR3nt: TGTGCCAGCAGTGGGTCAACGACAGTGGCCCAGCATTTT
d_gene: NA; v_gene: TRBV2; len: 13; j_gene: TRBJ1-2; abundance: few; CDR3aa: CASSENRSYGYTF; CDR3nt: TGTGCCAGCAGTGAAAACAGGAGCTATGGCTACACCTTC
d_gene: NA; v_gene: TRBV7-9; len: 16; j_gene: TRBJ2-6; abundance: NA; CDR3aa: CASSLGRGTGANVLTF; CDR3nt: TGTGCCAGCAGCTTAGGCCGGGGTACTGGGGCCAACGTCCTGACTTTC
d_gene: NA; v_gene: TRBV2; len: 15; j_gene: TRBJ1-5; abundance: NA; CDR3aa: CASSPGTFSNQPQHF; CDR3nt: TGTGCCAGCAGCCCAGGGACATTCAGCAATCAGCCCCAGCATTTT
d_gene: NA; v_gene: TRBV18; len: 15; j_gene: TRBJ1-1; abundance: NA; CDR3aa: CASAYGGFMNTEAFF; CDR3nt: TGTGCCAGCGCCTATGGGGGCTTCATGAACACTGAAGCTTTCTTT
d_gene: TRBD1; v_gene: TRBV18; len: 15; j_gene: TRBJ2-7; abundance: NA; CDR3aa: CASSLEQGAYYEQYF; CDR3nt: TGTGCCAGCTCACTGGAACAGGGGGCATACTACGAGCAGTACTTC
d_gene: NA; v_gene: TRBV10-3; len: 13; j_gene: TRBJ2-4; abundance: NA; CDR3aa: CAISHTGFDIQYF; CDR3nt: TGTGCCATCAGCCATACCGGGTTTGACATTCAGTACTTC
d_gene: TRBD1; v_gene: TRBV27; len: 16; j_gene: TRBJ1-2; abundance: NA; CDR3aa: CASSFDGTGYRYGYTF; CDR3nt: TGTGCCAGCAGTTTCGACGGGACAGGGTACCGCTATGGCTACACCTTC